This TCR beta chain derives from a study of cytomegalovirus exposure and HLA in healthy donors. Study information: Later analysis reported that the 95 to 150 validation repertoires shared the platform of the 500 to 750 first-cohort repertoires. Study observations and caveats: Researchers counted approximately 160 TCR beta chains as cytomegalovirus-associated.

Points on this clone: Its antigen is not known.

The CDR3 has 14 amino acids. Trimming cost V 4 bases and J 3 bases, with 12 bases left between them. Germline CDR1 ENHRY, CDR2 SYGVKD. TCRdb's copy holds only in-frame clones and misses some; the assay was immunoSEQ multiplex PCR. Of under 80,000 clones in the sample, around 94% were seen once. The receptor's source is a young woman in good health and CMV-seropositive. What was sequenced was PBMCs. The genes are TRBV10-3 and TRBJ1-2, with a tentative D call TRBD1 (5 bases). The CDR3 bases are TGTGCCATCAGTGGGGGAACAGGTGACTATGGCTACACCTTC. Translation gives CAISGGTGDYGYTF.